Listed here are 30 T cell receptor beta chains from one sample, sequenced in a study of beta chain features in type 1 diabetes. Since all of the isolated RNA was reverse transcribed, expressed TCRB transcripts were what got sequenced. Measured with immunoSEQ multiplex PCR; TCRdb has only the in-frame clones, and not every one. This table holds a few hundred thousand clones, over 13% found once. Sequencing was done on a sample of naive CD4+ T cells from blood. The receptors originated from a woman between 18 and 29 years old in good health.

CDR3 DNA: TGTGCCTGGAGTGTAGGGGCAGGGCCGGGTGGCTACACCTTC. Translation gives CAWSVGAGPGGYTF. This rearrangement joins TRBV30 to TRBJ1-2; D possibly corresponds to TRBD1 (5 bases). With 0 bases removed from V and 7 bases from J, the gap between germline ends came to 15 bases. The CDR3 length is 14 residues. The germline gives CDR1 GTSNPN, CDR2 SVGIG (reference sequence).

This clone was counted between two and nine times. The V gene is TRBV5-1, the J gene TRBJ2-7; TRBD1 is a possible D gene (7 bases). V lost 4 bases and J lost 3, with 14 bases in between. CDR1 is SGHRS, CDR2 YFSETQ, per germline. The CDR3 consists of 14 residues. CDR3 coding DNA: TGCGCCAGCAGCGAGCAGGGGGGCAACTACGAGCAGTACTTC. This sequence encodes CASSEQGGNYEQYF.

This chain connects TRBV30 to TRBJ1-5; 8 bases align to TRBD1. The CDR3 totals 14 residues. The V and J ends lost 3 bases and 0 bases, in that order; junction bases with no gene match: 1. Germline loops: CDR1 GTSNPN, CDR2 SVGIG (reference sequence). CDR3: CAWRGQVSNQPQHF. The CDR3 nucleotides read TGTGCCTGGAGGGGACAGGTTAGCAATCAGCCCCAGCATTTT.

CDR3 region: CSVQTSGRPYEQYF. CDR3 sequence (DNA): TGCAGCGTCCAGACTAGCGGGAGGCCCTACGAGCAGTACTTC. This chain uses TRBV29-1 with TRBJ2-7, with TRBD2 identical over 13 bases. The length of the CDR3 is 14 residues. V was pared by 6 bases and J by 2 bases, with 4 bases of the junction left unmatched. The germline V gene encodes CDR1 SQVTM and CDR2 ANQGSEA.

As DNA, the CDR3 is TGTGCCAGCAGCCAAGGGACAGGAATGGGCTACACCTTC. Its translation is CASSQGTGMGYTF. The rearrangement joins TRBV11-2 to TRBJ1-2; 8 bases are shared with TRBD1. The CDR3 is 13 residues long. Trimming took 5 bases from V and 8 from J; bases not matched to a gene: 7. Germline CDR1 SGHAT, CDR2 FQNNGV.

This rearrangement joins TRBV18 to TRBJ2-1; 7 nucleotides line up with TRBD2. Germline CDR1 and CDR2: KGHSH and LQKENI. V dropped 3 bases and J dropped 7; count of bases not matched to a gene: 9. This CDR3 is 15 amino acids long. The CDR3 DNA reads TGTGCCAGCTCACCGCTAGCGGCAGGGCGAAATGAGCAGTTCTTC. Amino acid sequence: CASSPLAAGRNEQFF.

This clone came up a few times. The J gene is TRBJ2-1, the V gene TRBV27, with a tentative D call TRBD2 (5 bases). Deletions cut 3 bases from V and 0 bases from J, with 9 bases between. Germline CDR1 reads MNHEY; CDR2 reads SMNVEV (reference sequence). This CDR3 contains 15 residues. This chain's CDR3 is CASSLVSVSYNEQFF. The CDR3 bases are TGTGCCAGCAGTTTGGTTAGCGTCTCCTACAATGAGCAGTTCTTC.

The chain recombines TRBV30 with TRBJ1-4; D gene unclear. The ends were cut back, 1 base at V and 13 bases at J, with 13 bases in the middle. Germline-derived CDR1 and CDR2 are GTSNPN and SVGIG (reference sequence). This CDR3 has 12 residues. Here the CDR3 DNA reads TGTGCCTGGAGTGCCCCTCCGAGTAGACTGTTTTTT. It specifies CAWSAPPSRLFF.

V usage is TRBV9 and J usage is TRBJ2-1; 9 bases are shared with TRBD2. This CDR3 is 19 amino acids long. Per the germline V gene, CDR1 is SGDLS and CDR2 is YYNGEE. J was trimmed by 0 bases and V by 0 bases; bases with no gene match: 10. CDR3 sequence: CASSVEVAGASSSYNEQFF. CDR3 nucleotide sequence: TGTGCCAGCAGCGTAGAGGTAGCGGGGGCTTCTAGCTCCTACAATGAGCAGTTCTTC.

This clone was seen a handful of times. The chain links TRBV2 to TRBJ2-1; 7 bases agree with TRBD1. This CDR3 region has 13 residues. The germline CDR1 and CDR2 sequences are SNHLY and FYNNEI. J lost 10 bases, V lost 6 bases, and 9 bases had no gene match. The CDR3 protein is CASRKTGLGEQFF. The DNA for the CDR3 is TGTGCCAGCAGGAAGACAGGGCTCGGAGAGCAGTTCTTC.

CDR3 region: CASRPGAPTDTQYF. CDR3 bases: TGTGCCAGTAGGCCAGGGGCTCCCACAGATACGCAGTATTTT. The genes are TRBV19 and TRBJ2-3, with D perhaps TRBD1 (6 bases). V lost 6 bases and J 2 bases, leaving 12 bases between the germline ends. Germline values: CDR1 LNHDA, CDR2 SQIVND (reference sequence). The CDR3 is 14 amino acids.

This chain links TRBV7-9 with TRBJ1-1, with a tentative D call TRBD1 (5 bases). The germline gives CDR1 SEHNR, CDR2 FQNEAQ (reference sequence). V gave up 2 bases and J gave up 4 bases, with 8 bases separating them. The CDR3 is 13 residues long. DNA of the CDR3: TGTGCCAGCAGCTTATCAGGGTTCACTGAAGCTTTCTTT. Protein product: CASSLSGFTEAFF. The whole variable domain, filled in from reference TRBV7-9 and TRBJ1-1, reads DTGVSQNPRHKITKRGQNVTFRCDPISEHNRLYWYRQTLGQGPEFLTYFQNEAQLEKSRLLSDRFSAERPKGSFSTLEIQRTEQGDSAMYLCASSLSGFTEAFFGQGTRLTVV.

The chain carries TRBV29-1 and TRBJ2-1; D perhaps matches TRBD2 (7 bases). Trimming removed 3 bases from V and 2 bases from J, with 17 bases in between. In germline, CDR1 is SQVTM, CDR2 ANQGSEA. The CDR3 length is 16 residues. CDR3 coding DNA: TGCAGCGTTGATAACTCGGGGGCGGGAGCCTACAATGAGCAGTTCTTC. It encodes CSVDNSGAGAYNEQFF.

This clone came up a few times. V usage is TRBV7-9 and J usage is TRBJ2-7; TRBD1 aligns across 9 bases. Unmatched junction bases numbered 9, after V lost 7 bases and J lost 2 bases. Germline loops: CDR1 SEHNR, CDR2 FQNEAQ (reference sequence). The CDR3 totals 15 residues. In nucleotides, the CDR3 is TGTGCCAGCAACACCGCGGGACAGGGTGCCTACGAGCAGTACTTC. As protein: CASNTAGQGAYEQYF.

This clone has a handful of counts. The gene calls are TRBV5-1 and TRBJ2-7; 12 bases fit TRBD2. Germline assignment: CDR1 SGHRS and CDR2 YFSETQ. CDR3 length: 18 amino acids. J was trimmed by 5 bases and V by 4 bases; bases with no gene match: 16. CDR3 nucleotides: TGCGCCAGCAGCCCAGACCCTTTAACTAGCGGGAGGTTCGACGAGCAGTACTTC. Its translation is CASSPDPLTSGRFDEQYF.

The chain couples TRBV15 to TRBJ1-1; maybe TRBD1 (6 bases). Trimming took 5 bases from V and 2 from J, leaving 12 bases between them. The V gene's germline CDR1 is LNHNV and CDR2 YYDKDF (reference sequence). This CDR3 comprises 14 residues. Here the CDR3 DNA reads TGTGCCACCAGCCCTGGACAGATAAACACTGAAGCTTTCTTT. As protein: CATSPGQINTEAFF.

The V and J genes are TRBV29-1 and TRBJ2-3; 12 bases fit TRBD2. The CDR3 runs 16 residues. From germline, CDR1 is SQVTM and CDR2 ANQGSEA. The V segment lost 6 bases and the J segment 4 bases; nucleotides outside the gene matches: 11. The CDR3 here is CSVHRQLAGGSDTQYF. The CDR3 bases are TGCAGCGTCCATCGCCAACTAGCGGGAGGCTCAGATACGCAGTATTTT.

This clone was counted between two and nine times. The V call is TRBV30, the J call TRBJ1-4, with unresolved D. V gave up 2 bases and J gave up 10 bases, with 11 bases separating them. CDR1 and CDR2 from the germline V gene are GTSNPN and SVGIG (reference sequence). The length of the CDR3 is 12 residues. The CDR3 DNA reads TGTGCCTGGAGTAACGGTCTTGGAAAACTGTTTTTT. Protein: CAWSNGLGKLFF.

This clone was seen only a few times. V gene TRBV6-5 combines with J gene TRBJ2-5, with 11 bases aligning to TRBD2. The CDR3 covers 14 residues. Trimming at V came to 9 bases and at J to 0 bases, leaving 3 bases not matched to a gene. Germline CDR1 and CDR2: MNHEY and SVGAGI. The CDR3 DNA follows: TGTGCCAGTTCTAGCGGGAGGTACCAAGAGACCCAGTACTTC. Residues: CASSSGRYQETQYF.

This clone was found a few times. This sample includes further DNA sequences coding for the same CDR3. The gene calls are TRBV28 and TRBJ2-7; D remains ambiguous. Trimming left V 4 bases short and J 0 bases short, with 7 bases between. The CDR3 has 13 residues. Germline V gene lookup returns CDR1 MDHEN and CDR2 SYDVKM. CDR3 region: CASSSPLSYEQYF. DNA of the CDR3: TGTGCCAGCAGTTCCCCTCTCTCCTACGAGCAGTACTTC.

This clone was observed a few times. The CDR3 region is CASSLAQHGAGGYTF. CDR3 coding DNA: TGTGCCAGCAGCTTAGCGCAGCACGGGGCGGGGGGCTACACCTTC. The V gene is TRBV7-2, the J gene TRBJ1-2, with D possibly TRBD1 on 5 matching bases. CDR3 length: 15 residues. In germline, CDR1 is SGHTA, CDR2 FQGNSA. V was shortened by 0 bases and J by 8 bases, with 16 bases between the two germline ends. Full variable domain (outside the CDR3, taken from reference TRBV7-2 and TRBJ1-2): GAGVSQSPSNKVTEKGKDVELRCDPISGHTALYWYRQSLGQGLEFLIYFQGNSAPDKSGLPSDRFSAERTGGSVSTLTIQRTQQEDSAVYLCASSLAQHGAGGYTFGSGTRLTVV.

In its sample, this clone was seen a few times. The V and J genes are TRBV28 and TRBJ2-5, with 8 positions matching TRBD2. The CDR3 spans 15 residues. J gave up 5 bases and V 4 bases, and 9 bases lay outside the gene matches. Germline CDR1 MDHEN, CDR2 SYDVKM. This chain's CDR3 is CASSWGSGKVETQYF. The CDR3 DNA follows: TGTGCCAGCAGTTGGGGTAGCGGGAAGGTGGAGACCCAGTACTTC.

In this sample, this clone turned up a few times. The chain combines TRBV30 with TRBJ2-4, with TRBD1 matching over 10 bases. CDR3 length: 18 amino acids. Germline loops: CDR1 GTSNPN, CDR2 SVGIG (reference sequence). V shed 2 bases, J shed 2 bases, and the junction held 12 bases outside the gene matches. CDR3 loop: CAWSPRTGGPRTKNIQYF. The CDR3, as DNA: TGTGCCTGGAGTCCCCGGACAGGGGGGCCTAGGACCAAAAACATTCAGTACTTC.

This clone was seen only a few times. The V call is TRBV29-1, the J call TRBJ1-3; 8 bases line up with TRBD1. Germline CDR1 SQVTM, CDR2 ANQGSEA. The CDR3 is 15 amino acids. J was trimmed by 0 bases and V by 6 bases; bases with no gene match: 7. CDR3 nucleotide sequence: TGCAGCGTAGCGGACAGGGCACGCTCTGGAAACACCATATATTTT. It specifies CSVADRARSGNTIYF.

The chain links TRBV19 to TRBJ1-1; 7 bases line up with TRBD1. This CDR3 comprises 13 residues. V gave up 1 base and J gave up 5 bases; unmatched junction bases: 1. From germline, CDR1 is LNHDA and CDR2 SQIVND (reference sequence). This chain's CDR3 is CASSIAQGTEAFF. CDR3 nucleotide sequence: TGTGCCAGTAGTATAGCACAGGGGACTGAAGCTTTCTTT.

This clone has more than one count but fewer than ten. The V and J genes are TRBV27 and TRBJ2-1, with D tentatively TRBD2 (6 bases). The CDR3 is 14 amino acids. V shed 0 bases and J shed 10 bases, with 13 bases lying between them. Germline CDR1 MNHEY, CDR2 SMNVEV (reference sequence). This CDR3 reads CASSLSAGTGEQFF. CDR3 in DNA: TGTGCCAGCAGTTTATCTGCAGGGACTGGCGAGCAGTTCTTC.

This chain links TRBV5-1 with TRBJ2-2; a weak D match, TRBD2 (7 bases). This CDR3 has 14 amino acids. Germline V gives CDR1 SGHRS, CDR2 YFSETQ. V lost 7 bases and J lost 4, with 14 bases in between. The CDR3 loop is CASSRGAGTGELFF. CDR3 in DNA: TGCGCCAGCTCACGGGGGGCCGGCACCGGGGAGCTGTTTTTT. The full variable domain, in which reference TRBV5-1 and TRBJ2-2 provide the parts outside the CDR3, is KAGVTQTPRYLIKTRGQQVTLSCSPISGHRSVSWYQQTPGQGLQFLFEYFSETQRNKGNFPGRFSGRQFSNSRSEMNVSTLELGDSALYLCASSRGAGTGELFFGEGSRLTVL.

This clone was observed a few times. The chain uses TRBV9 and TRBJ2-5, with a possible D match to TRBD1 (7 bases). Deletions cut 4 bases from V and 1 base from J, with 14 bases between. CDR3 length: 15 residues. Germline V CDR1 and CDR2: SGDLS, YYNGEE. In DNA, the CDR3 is TGTGCCAGCAGCCCCAGGGGGGCTACCCAAGAGACCCAGTACTTC. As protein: CASSPRGATQETQYF.

The CDR3 DNA is TGTGCCATCAGTGAGACATTGGGACTAGCGGGAGGTTACAATGAGCAGTTCTTC. Its translation is CAISETLGLAGGYNEQFF. The chain recombines TRBV10-3 with TRBJ2-1, with 15 bases fitting TRBD2. The J segment lost 4 bases and the V segment lost 2 bases, leaving 6 bases of the junction unmatched. CDR3 length: 18 residues. Germline CDR1 and CDR2: ENHRY and SYGVKD.

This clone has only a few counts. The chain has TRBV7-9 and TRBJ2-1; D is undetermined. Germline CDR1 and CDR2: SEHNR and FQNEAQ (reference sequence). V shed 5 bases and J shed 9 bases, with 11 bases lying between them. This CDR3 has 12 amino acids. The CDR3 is CASSRLGGEQFF. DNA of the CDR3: TGTGCCAGCAGCCGTTTAGGCGGTGAGCAGTTCTTC.